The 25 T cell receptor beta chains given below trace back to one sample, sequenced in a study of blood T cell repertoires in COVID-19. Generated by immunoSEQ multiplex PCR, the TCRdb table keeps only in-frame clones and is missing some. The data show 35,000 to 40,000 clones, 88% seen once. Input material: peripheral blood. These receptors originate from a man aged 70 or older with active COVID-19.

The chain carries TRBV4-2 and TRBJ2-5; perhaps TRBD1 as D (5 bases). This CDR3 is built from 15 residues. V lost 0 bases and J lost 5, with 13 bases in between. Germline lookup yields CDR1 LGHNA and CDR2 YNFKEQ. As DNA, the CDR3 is TGTGCCAGCAGCCAAGATGGACGGACAATGGAGACCCAGTACTTC. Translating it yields CASSQDGRTMETQYF.

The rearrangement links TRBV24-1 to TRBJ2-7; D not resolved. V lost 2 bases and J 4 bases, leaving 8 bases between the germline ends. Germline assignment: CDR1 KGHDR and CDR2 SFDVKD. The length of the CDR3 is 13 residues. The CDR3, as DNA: TGTGCCACCAGTGATTCCTCACGGTACGAGCAGTACTTC. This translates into CATSDSSRYEQYF.

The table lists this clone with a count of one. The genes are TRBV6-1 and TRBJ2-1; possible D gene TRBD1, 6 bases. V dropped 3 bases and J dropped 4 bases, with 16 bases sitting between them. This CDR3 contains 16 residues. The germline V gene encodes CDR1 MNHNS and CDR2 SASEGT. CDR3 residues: CASSDHYEGGYNEQFF. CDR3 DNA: TGTGCCAGCAGTGACCACTATGAAGGGGGATACAATGAGCAGTTCTTC.

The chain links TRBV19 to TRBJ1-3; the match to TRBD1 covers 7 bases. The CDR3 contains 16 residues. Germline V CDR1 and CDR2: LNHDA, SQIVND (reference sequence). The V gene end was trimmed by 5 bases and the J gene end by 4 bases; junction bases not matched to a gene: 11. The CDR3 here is CASSADRRTLGNTIYF. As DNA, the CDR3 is TGTGCCAGTAGTGCGGACAGGAGGACGCTCGGAAACACCATATATTTT.

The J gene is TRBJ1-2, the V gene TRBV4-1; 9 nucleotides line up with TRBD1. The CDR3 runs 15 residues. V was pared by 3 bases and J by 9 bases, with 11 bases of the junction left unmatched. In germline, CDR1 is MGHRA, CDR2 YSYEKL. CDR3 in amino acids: CASSQSGTGGNRYTF. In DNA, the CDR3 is TGCGCCAGCAGCCAGTCAGGCACAGGGGGCAATCGCTACACCTTC.

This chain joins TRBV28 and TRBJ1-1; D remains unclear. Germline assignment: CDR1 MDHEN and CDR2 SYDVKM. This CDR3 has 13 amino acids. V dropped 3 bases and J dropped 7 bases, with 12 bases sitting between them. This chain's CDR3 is CASSFGLGIEAFF. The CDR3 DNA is TGTGCCAGCAGTTTCGGACTAGGTATTGAAGCTTTCTTT.

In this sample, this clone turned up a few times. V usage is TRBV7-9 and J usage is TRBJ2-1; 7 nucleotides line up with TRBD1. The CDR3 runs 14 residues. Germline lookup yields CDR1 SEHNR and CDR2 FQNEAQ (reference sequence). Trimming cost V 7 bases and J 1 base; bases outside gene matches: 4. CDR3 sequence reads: CASTQTGSYNEQFF. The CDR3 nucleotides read TGTGCCAGCACCCAGACAGGGTCCTACAATGAGCAGTTCTTC.

Here the CDR3 reads CASSIRGYGYTF. CDR3 nucleotide sequence: TGTGCCAGTAGTATTAGAGGGTATGGCTACACCTTC. This sequence joins TRBV19 and TRBJ1-2; D is ambiguous. Trimming pared 3 bases from V and 5 bases from J, leaving 7 bases between. This CDR3 has 12 amino acids. Germline loops: CDR1 LNHDA, CDR2 SQIVND (reference sequence).

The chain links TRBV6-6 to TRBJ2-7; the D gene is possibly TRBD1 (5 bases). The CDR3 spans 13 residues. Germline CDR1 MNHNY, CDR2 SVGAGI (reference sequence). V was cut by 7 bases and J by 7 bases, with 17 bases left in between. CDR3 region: CASNQGSLGEQYF. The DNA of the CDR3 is TGTGCCAGCAACCAGGGTTCCCTGGGGGAGCAGTACTTC.

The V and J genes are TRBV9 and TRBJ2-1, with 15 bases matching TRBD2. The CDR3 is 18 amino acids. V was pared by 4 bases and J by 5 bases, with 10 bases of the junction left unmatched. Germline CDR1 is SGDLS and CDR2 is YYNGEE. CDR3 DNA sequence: TGTGCCAGCAGCACCGGGACTAGCGGGAGGTTGATCCACAATGAGCAGTTCTTC. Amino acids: CASSTGTSGRLIHNEQFF.

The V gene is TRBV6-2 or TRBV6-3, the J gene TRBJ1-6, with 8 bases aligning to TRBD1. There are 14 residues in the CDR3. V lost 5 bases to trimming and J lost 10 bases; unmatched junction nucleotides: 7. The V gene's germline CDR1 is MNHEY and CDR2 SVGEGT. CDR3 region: CASSRGQGGSPLHF. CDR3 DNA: TGTGCCAGCAGTCGAGGACAGGGTGGATCACCCCTCCACTTT.

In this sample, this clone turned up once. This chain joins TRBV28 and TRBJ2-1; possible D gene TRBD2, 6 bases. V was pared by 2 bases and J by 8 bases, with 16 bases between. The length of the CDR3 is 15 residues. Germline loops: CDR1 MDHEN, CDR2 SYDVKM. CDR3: CASSLRGRTVDEQFF. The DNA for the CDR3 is TGTGCCAGCAGTTTACGGGGGAGGACGGTCGATGAGCAGTTCTTC.

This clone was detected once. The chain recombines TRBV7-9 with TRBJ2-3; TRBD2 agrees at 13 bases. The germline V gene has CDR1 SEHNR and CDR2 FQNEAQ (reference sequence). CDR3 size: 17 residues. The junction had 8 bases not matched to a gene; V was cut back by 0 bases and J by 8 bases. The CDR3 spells CASSLARLAGGNGTQYF. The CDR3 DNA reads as TGTGCCAGCAGCTTAGCCAGACTAGCGGGGGGCAATGGTACGCAGTATTTT.

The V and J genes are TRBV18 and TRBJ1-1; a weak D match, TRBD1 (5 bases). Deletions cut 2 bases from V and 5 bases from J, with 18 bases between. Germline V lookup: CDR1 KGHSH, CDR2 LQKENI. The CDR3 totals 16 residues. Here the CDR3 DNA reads TGTGCCAGCTCACCAGATTCGGCAGGGAAAGGAACTGAAGCTTTCTTT. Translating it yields CASSPDSAGKGTEAFF.

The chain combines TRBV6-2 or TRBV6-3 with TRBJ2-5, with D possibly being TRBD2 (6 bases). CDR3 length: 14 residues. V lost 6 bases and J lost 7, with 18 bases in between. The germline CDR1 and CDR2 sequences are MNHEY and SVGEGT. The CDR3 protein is CASSSGTAGWTQYF. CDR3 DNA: TGTGCCAGCAGCTCCGGGACGGCGGGATGGACCCAGTACTTC.

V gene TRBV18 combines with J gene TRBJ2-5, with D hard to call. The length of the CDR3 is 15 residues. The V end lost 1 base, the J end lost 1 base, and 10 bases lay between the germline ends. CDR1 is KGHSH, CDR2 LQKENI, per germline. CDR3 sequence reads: CASSPRQTTQETQYF. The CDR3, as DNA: TGTGCCAGCTCACCACGTCAGACAACCCAAGAGACCCAGTACTTC.

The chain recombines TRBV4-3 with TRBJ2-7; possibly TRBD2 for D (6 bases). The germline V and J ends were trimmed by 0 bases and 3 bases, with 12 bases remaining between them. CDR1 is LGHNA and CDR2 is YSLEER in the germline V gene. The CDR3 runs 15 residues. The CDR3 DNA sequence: TGCGCCAGCAGCCAAGAAGCTAGCGTGATCTACGAGCAGTACTTC. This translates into CASSQEASVIYEQYF.

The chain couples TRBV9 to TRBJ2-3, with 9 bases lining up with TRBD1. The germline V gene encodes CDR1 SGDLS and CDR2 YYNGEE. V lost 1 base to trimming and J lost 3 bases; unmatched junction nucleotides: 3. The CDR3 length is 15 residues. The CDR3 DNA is TGTGCCAGCAGCGTAATTGGACAGGGGACAGATACGCAGTATTTT. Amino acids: CASSVIGQGTDTQYF. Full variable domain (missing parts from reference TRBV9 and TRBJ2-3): DSGVTQTPKHLITATGQRVTLRCSPRSGDLSVYWYQQSLDQGLQFLIQYYNGEERAKGNILERFSAQQFPDLHSELNLSSLELGDSALYFCASSVIGQGTDTQYFGPGTRLTVL.

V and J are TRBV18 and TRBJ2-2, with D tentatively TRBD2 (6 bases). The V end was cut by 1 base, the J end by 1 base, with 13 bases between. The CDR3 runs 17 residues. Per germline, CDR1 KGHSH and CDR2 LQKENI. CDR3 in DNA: TGTGCCAGCTCACCACGGGTACGGCGGGAGAACACCGGGGAGCTGTTTTTT. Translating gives CASSPRVRRENTGELFF.

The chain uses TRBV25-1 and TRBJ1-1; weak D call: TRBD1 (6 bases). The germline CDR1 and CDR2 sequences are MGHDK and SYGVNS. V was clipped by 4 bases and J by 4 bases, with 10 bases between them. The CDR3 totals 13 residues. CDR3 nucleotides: TGTGCCAGCAGTGCCGACAGGATCACTGAAGCTTTCTTT. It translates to CASSADRITEAFF. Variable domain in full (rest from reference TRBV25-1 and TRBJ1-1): EADIYQTPRYLVIGTGKKITLECSQTMGHDKMYWYQQDPGMELHLIHYSYGVNSTEKGDLSSESTVSRIRTEHFPLTLESARPSHTSQYLCASSADRITEAFFGQGTRLTVV.

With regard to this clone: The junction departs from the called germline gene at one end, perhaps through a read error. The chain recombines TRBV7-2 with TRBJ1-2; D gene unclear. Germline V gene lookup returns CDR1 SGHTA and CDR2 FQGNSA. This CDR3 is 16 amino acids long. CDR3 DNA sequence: TGTGCCAGCAGCCTAGCCCCCGAGGGTTGGGGCTATGGCTACACCTTC. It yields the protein CASSLAPEGWGYGYTF.

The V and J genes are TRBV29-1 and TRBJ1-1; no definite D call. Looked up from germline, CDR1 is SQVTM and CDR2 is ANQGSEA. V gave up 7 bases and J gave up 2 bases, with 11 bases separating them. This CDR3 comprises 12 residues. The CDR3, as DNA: TGCAGCGGATCGACGGGAAACACTGAAGCTTTCTTT. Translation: CSGSTGNTEAFF.

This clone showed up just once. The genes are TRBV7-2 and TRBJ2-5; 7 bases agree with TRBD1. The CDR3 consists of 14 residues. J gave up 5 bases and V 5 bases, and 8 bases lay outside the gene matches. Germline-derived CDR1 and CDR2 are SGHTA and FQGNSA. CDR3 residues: CASSTRQGSETQYF. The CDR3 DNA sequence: TGTGCCAGCAGCACCCGACAGGGTAGCGAGACCCAGTACTTC.

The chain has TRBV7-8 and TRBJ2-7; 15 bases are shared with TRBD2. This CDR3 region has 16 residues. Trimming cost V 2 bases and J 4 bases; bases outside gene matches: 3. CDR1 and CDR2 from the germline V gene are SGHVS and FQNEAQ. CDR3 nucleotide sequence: TGTGCCAGCAGCTTACGGACTAGCGGGAGGGGTTACGAGCAGTACTTC. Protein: CASSLRTSGRGYEQYF.

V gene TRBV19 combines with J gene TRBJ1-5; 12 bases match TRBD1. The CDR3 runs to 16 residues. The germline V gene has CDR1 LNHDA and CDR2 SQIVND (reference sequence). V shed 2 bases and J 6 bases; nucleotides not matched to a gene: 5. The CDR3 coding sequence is TGTGCCAGTAGTATAATTTCGGGACAGGGGGCTCAGCCCCAGCATTTT. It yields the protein CASSIISGQGAQPQHF. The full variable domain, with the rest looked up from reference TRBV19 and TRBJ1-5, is DGGITQSPKYLFRKEGQNVTLSCEQNLNHDAMYWYRQDPGQGLRLIYYSQIVNDFQKGDIAEGYSVSREKKESFPLTVTSAQKNPTAFYLCASSIISGQGAQPQHFGDGTRLSIL.